Below, 26 T cell receptor beta chains from the same sample are listed, as sequenced in a study of cytomegalovirus exposure and HLA in healthy donors. PCR amplification relied on 60 Vbeta primers (plus 13 Jbeta primers). TCRdb's copy holds only in-frame clones and misses some; the assay was immunoSEQ multiplex PCR. The table records more than 100,000 clones, about 83% of them present only once. The sequencing sample was made of PBMCs. The receptors were sampled from a woman in her 40s in good health and CMV-seropositive.

The chain uses TRBV15 and TRBJ1-6; TRBD1 matches at 9 bases. Germline V CDR1 and CDR2: LNHNV, YYDKDF (reference sequence). The trim removed 0 bases at V and 10 bases at J, leaving 4 bases unmatched. This CDR3 spans 15 amino acids. The CDR3 bases are TGTGCCACCAGCAGAGATATTGGACAGGGGTCACCCCTCCACTTT. Its protein product is CATSRDIGQGSPLHF.

This clone showed up just once. The chain couples TRBV6-5 to TRBJ2-1; a weak D match, TRBD1 (6 bases). Trimming took 2 bases from V and 6 from J, leaving 14 bases between them. CDR1 is MNHEY and CDR2 is SVGAGI in the germline V gene. This CDR3 contains 15 residues. The CDR3 coding sequence is TGTGCCAGCAGTTACGTGGGGGCAAGTTTCAATGAGCAGTTCTTC. Translated: CASSYVGASFNEQFF.

A single count supports this clone. This chain joins TRBV19 and TRBJ2-1; TRBD2 aligns across 9 bases. There are 18 residues in the CDR3. V lost 0 bases and J lost 1; bases outside the gene matches: 7. Germline CDR1 reads LNHDA; CDR2 reads SQIVND (reference sequence). The CDR3 nucleotides read TGTGCCAGTAGTATAGATGGCCCTAGCGGGATTTCCTACAATGAGCAGTTCTTC. It is translated as CASSIDGPSGISYNEQFF.

The rearrangement joins TRBV11-3 to TRBJ2-2; 10 nucleotides line up with TRBD1. With V trimmed by 5 bases and J by 5 bases, 8 bases remained unmatched. CDR1 and CDR2 from the germline V gene are SGHNT and YENEEA. This CDR3 spans 16 amino acids. The CDR3 bases are TGTGCCAGCAGCCAATCAAGGGACAGGGGTACCGGGGAGCTGTTTTTT. Protein: CASSQSRDRGTGELFF.

This clone was observed once. The chain has TRBV7-9 and TRBJ2-2, with D possibly being TRBD1 (6 bases). The ends were cut back, 7 bases at V and 3 bases at J, with 12 bases in the middle. CDR3 length: 14 residues. Germline V gene lookup returns CDR1 SEHNR and CDR2 FQNEAQ (reference sequence). The CDR3 coding sequence is TGTGCCAGCACCCAGGCAGGGGACACCGGGGAGCTGTTTTTT. It codes for CASTQAGDTGELFF.

The chain employs TRBV9 and TRBJ2-2; D is unclear. V was cut by 4 bases and J by 5 bases, with 9 bases left in between. Germline CDR1 SGDLS, CDR2 YYNGEE. The CDR3 has 13 residues. CDR3 coding DNA: TGTGCCAGCAGCAACTCCTGGACCGGGGAGCTGTTTTTT. Its protein is CASSNSWTGELFF. Complete variable domain (other parts from reference TRBV9 and TRBJ2-2): DSGVTQTPKHLITATGQRVTLRCSPRSGDLSVYWYQQSLDQGLQFLIQYYNGEERAKGNILERFSAQQFPDLHSELNLSSLELGDSALYFCASSNSWTGELFFGEGSRLTVL.

The rearrangement joins TRBV5-6 to TRBJ1-5; D gene unclear. V dropped 0 bases and J dropped 0 bases, with 7 bases sitting between them. The CDR3 totals 15 residues. Per germline, CDR1 SGHDT and CDR2 YYEEEE. The CDR3 DNA reads TGTGCCAGCAGCTTGGCCGGGGATAGCAATCAGCCCCAGCATTTT. Amino acids: CASSLAGDSNQPQHF. Using reference TRBV5-6 and TRBJ1-5 for the parts outside the CDR3, the full variable domain is DAGVTQSPTHLIKTRGQQVTLRCSPKSGHDTVSWYQQALGQGPQFIFQYYEEEERQRGNFPDRFSGHQFPNYSSELNVNALLLGDSALYLCASSLAGDSNQPQHFGDGTRLSIL.

The chain carries TRBV10-2 and TRBJ2-1; D is perhaps TRBD1 (5 bases). This CDR3 is 16 amino acids long. Germline V gene data show CDR1 as WSHSY and CDR2 as SAAADI. V was trimmed by 0 bases and J by 2 bases, leaving 11 bases between them. The CDR3, as DNA: TGCGCCAGCAGTGAGTCGCCGTGGGGCCCCTACAATGAGCAGTTCTTC. Its protein product is CASSESPWGPYNEQFF.

The rearrangement uses TRBV7-8 and TRBJ2-1; D gene uncertain. V was clipped by 5 bases and J by 10 bases, with 9 bases between them. CDR1 SGHVS and CDR2 FQNEAQ come from the germline V gene. The CDR3 has 11 residues. CDR3 DNA sequence: TGTGCCAGCAGCCCGGCGGTAGAGCAGTTCTTC. It is translated as CASSPAVEQFF. The whole variable domain, remainder taken from reference TRBV7-8 and TRBJ2-1, is GAGVSQSPRYKVAKRGQDVALRCDPISGHVSLFWYQQALGQGPEFLTYFQNEAQLDKSGLPSDRFFAERPEGSVSTLKIQRTQQEDSAVYLCASSPAVEQFFGPGTRLTVL.

This clone was seen a handful of times. The J gene is TRBJ2-5, the V gene TRBV5-1, with 14 bases aligning to TRBD2. This CDR3 spans 18 amino acids. In germline, CDR1 is SGHRS, CDR2 YFSETQ. The V segment lost 0 bases and the J segment 5 bases; nucleotides outside the gene matches: 9. CDR3 region: CASSLVTTSGGAGETQYF. In DNA form, the CDR3 reads TGCGCCAGCAGCTTGGTAACGACTAGCGGGGGGGCCGGTGAGACCCAGTACTTC.

The CDR3 loop is CASSSRGLGELFF. The CDR3 DNA reads TGTGCCAGCAGCTCCAGGGGGCTGGGGGAGCTGTTTTTT. The chain uses TRBV5-4 and TRBJ2-2; 8 bases are a match to TRBD1. V lost 3 bases, J lost 8 bases, and 3 bases stayed unmatched. There are 13 residues in the CDR3. Germline lookup yields CDR1 SGHNT and CDR2 YYREEE (reference sequence).

This chain joins TRBV18 and TRBJ1-1, with TRBD1 matching over 8 bases. The CDR3 totals 14 residues. V lost 4 bases, J lost 5 bases, and 6 bases stayed unmatched. Looked up from germline, CDR1 is KGHSH and CDR2 is LQKENI. The CDR3 nucleotides are TGTGCCAGCTCACTGTCTAGACAGGGGACTGAAGCTTTCTTT. Translating it yields CASSLSRQGTEAFF.

The rearrangement uses TRBV29-1 and TRBJ1-2; D is ambiguous. Germline V gene sequence: CDR1 SQVTM, CDR2 ANQGSEA. V lost 1 base and J 7 bases, leaving 13 bases between the germline ends. This CDR3 is built from 13 residues. The CDR3 reads CSVEGVGGSGYTF. CDR3 in DNA: TGCAGCGTTGAAGGGGTGGGAGGAAGTGGCTACACCTTC.

The chain links TRBV7-9 to TRBJ2-3; 7 positions match TRBD2. This CDR3 is 14 amino acids long. In germline, CDR1 is SEHNR, CDR2 FQNEAQ (reference sequence). J was trimmed by 3 bases and V by 0 bases; bases with no gene match: 0. Written as DNA, the CDR3 is TGTGCCAGCAGCTTAGCGGGAGGGACAGATACGCAGTATTTT. Translating gives CASSLAGGTDTQYF.

The chain carries TRBV6-5 and TRBJ2-5, with D possibly matching TRBD2 (5 bases). V was cut by 5 bases and J by 7 bases, with 20 bases left in between. Germline CDR1 is MNHEY and CDR2 is SVGAGI. This CDR3 region has 15 residues. The CDR3 reads CASSVPGLGEGTQYF. As DNA, the CDR3 is TGTGCCAGCAGTGTCCCGGGTCTAGGTGAGGGGACCCAGTACTTC.

The chain employs TRBV10-3 and TRBJ2-1, with TRBD2 matching 10 bases. The CDR3 sequence is 16 residues long. CDR1 is ENHRY, CDR2 SYGVKD, per germline. J was trimmed by 7 bases and V by 5 bases; bases with no gene match: 11. CDR3 coding DNA: TGTGCCATCAGTTCACGACTAGCGGGTACGGGGAATGAGCAGTTCTTC. Its translation: CAISSRLAGTGNEQFF.

The V and J genes are TRBV6-5 and TRBJ2-5; 14 nucleotides agree with TRBD2. Trimming took 7 bases from V and 3 from J; bases not matched to a gene: 1. This CDR3 comprises 14 residues. The germline CDR1 and CDR2 sequences are MNHEY and SVGAGI. The CDR3: CASKGLAGEETQYF. The CDR3 nucleotides are TGTGCCAGCAAGGGACTAGCGGGGGAAGAGACCCAGTACTTC.

This chain's CDR3 is CASTGYNEQFF. DNA for the CDR3: TGTGCCAGCACCGGCTACAATGAGCAGTTCTTC. The V and J genes are TRBV2 and TRBJ2-1; D remains unclear. V was pared by 7 bases and J by 3 bases, with 4 bases between. CDR1 and CDR2 from the germline V gene are SNHLY and FYNNEI. The CDR3 is 11 amino acids. Supplemented by reference TRBV2 and TRBJ2-1, the full variable domain reads EPEVTQTPSHQVTQMGQEVILRCVPISNHLYFYWYRQILGQKVEFLVSFYNNEISEKSEIFDDQFSVERPDGSNFTLKIRSTKLEDSAMYFCASTGYNEQFFGPGTRLTVL.

This rearrangement joins TRBV2 to TRBJ2-3; 11 nucleotides agree with TRBD2. CDR1 and CDR2 (germline): SNHLY, FYNNEI. Trimming cost V 5 bases and J 0 bases; bases outside gene matches: 7. This CDR3 has 17 amino acids. CDR3 sequence reads: CASSPQRLAGSTDTQYF. As DNA, the CDR3 is TGTGCCAGCAGTCCCCAGCGACTAGCGGGGAGCACAGATACGCAGTATTTT.

The chain employs TRBV9 and TRBJ2-6; D ambiguous. Trimming took off 0 bases at V and 0 bases at J, with 13 bases between the two ends. The CDR3 totals 18 residues. Germline CDR1 reads SGDLS; CDR2 reads YYNGEE. CDR3 DNA sequence: TGTGCCAGCAGCGTAGCTGGTCTACCAACCTCTGGGGCCAACGTCCTGACTTTC. It specifies CASSVAGLPTSGANVLTF.

The genes are TRBV7-8 and TRBJ2-7; 10 bases are shared with TRBD2. The CDR3 spans 15 residues. V dropped 1 base and J dropped 1; count of bases not matched to a gene: 1. Germline CDR1 is SGHVS and CDR2 is FQNEAQ. CDR3 coding DNA: TGTGCCAGCAGCTTAGAACTAGCGGGGTCCTACGAGCAGTACTTC. It yields the protein CASSLELAGSYEQYF. Supplemented by reference TRBV7-8 and TRBJ2-7, the full variable domain reads GAGVSQSPRYKVAKRGQDVALRCDPISGHVSLFWYQQALGQGPEFLTYFQNEAQLDKSGLPSDRFFAERPEGSVSTLKIQRTQQEDSAVYLCASSLELAGSYEQYFGPGTRLTVT.

This chain uses TRBV10-1 with TRBJ2-3, with 9 bases matching TRBD2. V trimming: 4 bases; J trimming: 4 bases; junction bases outside the gene matches: 15. Per the germline V gene, CDR1 is WNHNN and CDR2 is SYGVQD (reference sequence). The CDR3 spans 18 residues. The CDR3 DNA sequence: TGCGCCAGCAGTGGAACTGGCGGGGGGGCCGAAATATCAGATACGCAGTATTTT. Translating gives CASSGTGGGAEISDTQYF.

The chain joins TRBV6-1 to TRBJ2-5; 12 positions agree with TRBD2. This CDR3 comprises 16 residues. J gave up 1 base and V 4 bases, and 4 bases lay outside the gene matches. CDR1 is MNHNS, CDR2 SASEGT, per germline. CDR3 sequence reads: CASSALTSGGQETQYF. For the CDR3, the DNA is TGTGCCAGCAGTGCCTTGACTAGCGGGGGCCAAGAGACCCAGTACTTC.

The chain couples TRBV6-1 to TRBJ1-1; 7 nucleotides line up with TRBD1. The germline V gene encodes CDR1 MNHNS and CDR2 SASEGT. After removal of 6 bases from V and 1 base from J, the junction contained 8 bases not matched to a gene. The CDR3 is 15 amino acids. CDR3 sequence: CASSPLQGGNTEAFF. As DNA, the CDR3 is TGTGCCAGCAGCCCACTTCAGGGGGGGAACACTGAAGCTTTCTTT.

The gene calls are TRBV27 and TRBJ1-2; D is undetermined. Per the germline V gene, CDR1 is MNHEY and CDR2 is SMNVEV (reference sequence). The CDR3 is made up of 16 amino acids. V was cut by 5 bases and J by 8 bases, with 24 bases left in between. The CDR3 reads CASSPQRLGGLNGYTF. CDR3 nucleotides: TGTGCCAGCAGTCCCCAACGACTCGGAGGGCTCAACGGCTACACCTTC.

This clone was detected once. J is TRBJ1-2 and V is TRBV2, with 7 bases identical to TRBD1. The CDR3 is 14 amino acids. The germline CDR1 and CDR2 sequences are SNHLY and FYNNEI. V dropped 6 bases and J dropped 6; count of bases not matched to a gene: 10. CDR3 sequence: CASRAPGTVDGYTF. The CDR3 DNA sequence: TGTGCCAGCAGGGCTCCGGGGACAGTGGATGGCTACACCTTC.